This T cell receptor (beta chain) emerged from a study of monozygotic twins with cystic fibrosis. Overall study results and limits: Co-twins had the most similar V usage for 13 of 16 pairs, J for 8. Unrelated CF individuals shared fewer identical clonotypes than monozygotic CF twins.

Germline-derived CDR1 and CDR2 are GTSNPN and SVGIG (reference sequence). This CDR3 has 16 residues. As regards this clone: Antigen: not known. Germline is not matched at one junction end, which may reflect a read error.

Produced via immunoSEQ multiplex PCR; TCRdb's table is partial and in-frame only. Found here are fewer than 10,000 clones, 98% to 99% of them singletons; the top ten hold about 0.25%. The origin of this receptor is a girl aged 2-10 years with cystic fibrosis. The gene calls are TRBV30 and TRBJ2-2; possibly TRBD2 for D (8 bases). Material for sequencing was blood. The CDR3 sequence: CAWGVFSGTDTGELFF. In DNA form, the CDR3 reads TGTGCCTGGGGTGTCTTTAGCGGGACAGACACCGGGGAGCTGTTTTTT.